This TCR beta chain was captured by sequencing in a study of shared clonotypes between healthy human individuals. Trimming removed 3 bases at V and 0 bases at J, with 12 bases between. The CDR3 covers 15 residues. Germline-derived CDR1 and CDR2 are MDHEN and SYDVKM. With respect to this clone: The antigen is unknown.

Method: immunoSEQ multiplex PCR; TCRdb's copy keeps in-frame clones and lacks some. The sample shows just over 2,000,000 clones, roughly 94% of them seen only once. Study conclusions and caveats: Sorted-subset sequencing, rarefaction showed, was incomplete despite large depth.

CD8 cells classed as naive were CD45RO-negative and positively selected for CCR7, excluding terminally differentiated effector memory CD45RA+ cells. Donors were healthy HIV-negative adults without recently reported acute infections or vaccinations. The clonotype comes from a man in his late teens or twenties in good health. This chain joins TRBV28 and TRBJ2-7, with D perhaps matching TRBD1 (5 bases). Specimen: naive CD8+ T cells sorted from blood. CDR3 in DNA: TGTGCCAGCAGTTTTTCGGTTACAGGCTCCTACGAGCAGTACTTC. This encodes CASSFSVTGSYEQYF.